This T cell receptor (beta chain) was retrieved from a study of low-dose radiotherapy and immunotherapy resistance in tumors. Per the germline V gene, CDR1 is SQVTM and CDR2 is ANQGSEA. CDR3 length: 14 amino acids. Noted time point: after trial treatment. Treatment reported: LDRT plus nivolumab, ipilimumab, low-dose cyclophosphamide and aspirin (RACIN trial). First-strand cDNA used TRAV- and TRBV-specific primers, covering alpha and beta chains. TCR amplification used 20 PCR cycles, a constant-region primer and a V-primer adapter. One entry per CDR3 protein, called by TCRdb with MiXCR from the reads. The sample consists of about 39,000 distinct CDR3 sequences, more than 20% of them appearing once. Regarding this clonotype: A read error may produce the germline difference seen at one junction end.

This clonotype originated in a female donor with ovarian cancer. The chain joins TRBV29-1 to TRBJ2-5; the D gene is possibly TRBD1 (6 bases). The source material was PBMCs, sampled after low-dose radiotherapy plus immunotherapy. In nucleotides, the CDR3 is TGCAGCGTTGAGACAGGCCTACCCCAAGGGACCCAGTACTTC. Its protein is CSVETGLPQGTQYF.